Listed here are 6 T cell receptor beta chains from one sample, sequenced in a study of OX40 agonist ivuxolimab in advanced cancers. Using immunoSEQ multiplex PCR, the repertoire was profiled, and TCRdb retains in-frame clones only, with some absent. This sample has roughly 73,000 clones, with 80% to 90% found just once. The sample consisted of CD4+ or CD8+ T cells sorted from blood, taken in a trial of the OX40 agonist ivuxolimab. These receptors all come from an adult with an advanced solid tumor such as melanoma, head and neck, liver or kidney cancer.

CDR3 region: CASSRLTGTVNEKLFF. The CDR3 bases are TGTGCCAGCAGTAGGCTGACCGGGACGGTTAATGAAAAACTGTTTTTT. The rearrangement links TRBV2 to TRBJ1-4, with D possibly TRBD1 on 5 matching bases. With 5 bases removed from V and 4 bases from J, the gap between germline ends came to 17 bases. The germline CDR1 and CDR2 sequences are SNHLY and FYNNEI. The CDR3 is 16 amino acids.

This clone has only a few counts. CDR3 in DNA: TGTGCCAGCAGCCTGTGGGGACCCAACACTGAAGCTTTCTTT. It translates to CASSLWGPNTEAFF. This sequence joins TRBV5-4 and TRBJ1-1, with D possibly matching TRBD1 (5 bases). Germline lookup yields CDR1 SGHNT and CDR2 YYREEE (reference sequence). The CDR3 has 14 amino acids. Between the trimmed V and J ends, which lost 4 bases and 2 bases, there was a span of 12 bases.

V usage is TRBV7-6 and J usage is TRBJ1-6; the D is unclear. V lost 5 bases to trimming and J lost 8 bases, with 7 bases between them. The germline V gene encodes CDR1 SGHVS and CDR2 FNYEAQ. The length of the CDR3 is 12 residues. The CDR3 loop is CASSDNYSPLHF. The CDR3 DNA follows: TGTGCCAGCAGCGATAATTATTCACCCCTCCACTTT.

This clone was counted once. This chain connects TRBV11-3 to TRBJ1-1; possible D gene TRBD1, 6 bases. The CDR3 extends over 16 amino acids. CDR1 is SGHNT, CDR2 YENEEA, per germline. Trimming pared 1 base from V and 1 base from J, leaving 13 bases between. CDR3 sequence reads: CASSLGGGGRNTEAFF. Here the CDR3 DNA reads TGTGCCAGCAGCTTAGGAGGGGGAGGGAGGAACACTGAAGCTTTCTTT.

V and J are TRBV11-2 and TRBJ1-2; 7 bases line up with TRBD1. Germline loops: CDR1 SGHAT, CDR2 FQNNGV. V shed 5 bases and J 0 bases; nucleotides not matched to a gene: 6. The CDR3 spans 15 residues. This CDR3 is CASSRDGTANYGYTF. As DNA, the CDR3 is TGTGCCAGCAGCCGCGATGGGACAGCTAACTATGGCTACACCTTC.

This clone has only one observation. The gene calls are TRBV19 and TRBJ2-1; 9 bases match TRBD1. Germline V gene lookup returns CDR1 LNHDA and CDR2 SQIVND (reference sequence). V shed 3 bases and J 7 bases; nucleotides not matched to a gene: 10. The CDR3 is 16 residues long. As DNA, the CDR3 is TGTGCCAGTAGTATGCCGGGGACAGGGATAGGTAATGAGCAGTTCTTC. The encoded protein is CASSMPGTGIGNEQFF.